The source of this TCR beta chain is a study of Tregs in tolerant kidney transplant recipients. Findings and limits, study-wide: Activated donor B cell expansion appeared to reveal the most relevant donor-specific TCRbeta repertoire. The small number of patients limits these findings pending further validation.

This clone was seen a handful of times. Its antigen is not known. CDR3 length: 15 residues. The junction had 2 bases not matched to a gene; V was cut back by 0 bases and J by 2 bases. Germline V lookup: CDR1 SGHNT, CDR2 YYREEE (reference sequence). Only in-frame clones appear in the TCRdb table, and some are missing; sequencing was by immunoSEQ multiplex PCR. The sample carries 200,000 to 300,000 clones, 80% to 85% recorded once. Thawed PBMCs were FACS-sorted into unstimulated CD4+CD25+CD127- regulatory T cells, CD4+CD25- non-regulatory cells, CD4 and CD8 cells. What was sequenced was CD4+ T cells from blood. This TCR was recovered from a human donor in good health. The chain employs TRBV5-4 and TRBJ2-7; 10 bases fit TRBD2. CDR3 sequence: CASSLASGGPYEQYF. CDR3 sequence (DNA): TGTGCCAGCAGCTTGGCTAGCGGGGGACCCTACGAGCAGTACTTC.